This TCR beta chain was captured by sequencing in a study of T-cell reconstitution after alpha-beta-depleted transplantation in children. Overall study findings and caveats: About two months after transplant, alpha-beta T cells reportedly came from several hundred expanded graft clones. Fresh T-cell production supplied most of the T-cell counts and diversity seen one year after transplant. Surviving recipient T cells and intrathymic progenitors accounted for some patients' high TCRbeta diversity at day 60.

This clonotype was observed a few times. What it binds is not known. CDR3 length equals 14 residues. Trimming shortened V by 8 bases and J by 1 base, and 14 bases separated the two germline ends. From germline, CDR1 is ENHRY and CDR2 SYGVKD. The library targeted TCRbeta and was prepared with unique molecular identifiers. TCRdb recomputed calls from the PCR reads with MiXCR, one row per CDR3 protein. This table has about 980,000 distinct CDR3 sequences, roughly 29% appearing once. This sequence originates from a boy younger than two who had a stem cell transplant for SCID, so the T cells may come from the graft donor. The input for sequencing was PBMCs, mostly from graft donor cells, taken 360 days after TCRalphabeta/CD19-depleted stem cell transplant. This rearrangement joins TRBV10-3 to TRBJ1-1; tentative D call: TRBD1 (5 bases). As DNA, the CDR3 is TGTGCCATCCGCGACTTCAGGGCGAACACTGAAGCTTTCTTT. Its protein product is CAIRDFRANTEAFF.